This T cell receptor beta chain was sequenced during a study of T cell changes during pregnancy in multiple sclerosis (dated by TCRdb to between 2017 and 2020). The study in broad terms: Changes in the T cell repertoire over the course of pregnancy were examined in this study in women with multiple sclerosis.

For this clone: It has no known antigen specificity. No much larger clone exists at a distance of one base, and base qualities are not known.

The trim is 0 bases for V and 2 bases for J, with a gap of 11 bases between the germline ends. The CDR1 and CDR2 encoded by the germline V gene are SGHVS and FQNEAQ. The CDR3 numbers 15 residues from cysteine through phenylalanine. Solely the CDR3 DNA is kept, with 45 bases framed from the first base. Library preparation employed the immunoSEQ multiplex PCR assay. This is the immuneACCESS table as TCRdb keeps it, with only in-frame sequences that have V and J called. A part of the clones is gone; compared with another copy, unresolved V genes explain less than half, and the rest is unexplained. For this sample the table gives 50,000 or so clones, of which about 94% were detected only once. 3% to 4% of the sample comes from the top ten.

This clonotype was sampled from a female donor with multiple sclerosis, enrolled in a pregnancy study. This sample comprised CD8+ T cells from peripheral blood mononuclear cells, obtained after pregnancy. The rearrangement combines TRBV7-8 with TRBJ2-7; possibly the D gene is TRBD1, per 6 matching bases. The CDR3 here reads CASSLAGTNPYEQYF. The DNA reads TGTGCCAGCAGCTTAGCCGGGACAAATCCCTACGAGCAGTACTTC.